Sequencing of this TCR beta chain was carried out in a study of OX40 agonist ivuxolimab in advanced cancers. Samples were taken at baseline and on day 1 of cycles 4 and 7. With respect to this clone: Its antigen is still unknown.

The germline V and J ends were trimmed by 5 bases and 8 bases, with 10 bases remaining between them. CDR1 is SEHNR and CDR2 is FQNEAQ in the germline V gene (reference sequence). The CDR3 extends over 12 amino acids. Study-wide results and caveats: Compared with CD4+, CD8+ T cells on average had more expanded clones.

The protocol was immunoSEQ multiplex PCR, while the TCRdb copy is restricted to in-frame clones and leaves out a portion. The data hold 30,000 or so clones, with roughly 80% observed a single time. The clonotype originates from an adult with an advanced solid tumor such as melanoma, head and neck, liver or kidney cancer. The starting material was CD4+ or CD8+ T cells sorted from blood, obtained in a trial of the OX40 agonist ivuxolimab. V and J are TRBV7-9 and TRBJ2-1; D is tentatively TRBD1 or TRBD2 (5 bases each). CDR3 in amino acids: CASSRDDDEQFF. The CDR3 coding sequence is TGTGCCAGCAGCCGGGACGACGATGAGCAGTTCTTC.